These 32 T cell receptor beta chains were sequenced from one sample in a study of blood T cells in healthy people across ages. A second PCR, run for about 7 to 11 cycles, used a sample-barcoded 5' primer plus a J-beta primer mix. One entry per CDR3 protein results from TCRdb running MiXCR on the 5' RACE reads. The sample yields roughly 800,000 distinct CDR3 sequences, roughly 64% seen once. What was sequenced was blood. Every receptor here comes from a man aged 25-45 years in good health.

This clonotype was detected only a few times. The rearrangement joins TRBV20-1 to TRBJ1-5, with D perhaps TRBD1 (6 bases). The CDR3 sequence is 15 residues long. Per the germline V gene, CDR1 is DFQATT and CDR2 is SNEGSKA (reference sequence). Deletions cut 6 bases from V and 5 bases from J, with 20 bases between. The CDR3 coding sequence is TGCAGTGCCCGACAGGTCGGAGGACGCGATCAGCCCCAGCATTTT. Translation gives CSARQVGGRDQPQHF.

The chain recombines TRBV25-1 with TRBJ2-5; D possibly matches TRBD1 or TRBD2 (5 bases each). CDR1 and CDR2 from the germline V gene are MGHDK and SYGVNS. The CDR3 sequence is 12 residues long. V was trimmed by 8 bases and J by 5 bases, leaving 12 bases between them. In DNA, the CDR3 is TGTGCCAGCTCCACGTGGGGGGAGACCCAGTACTTC. Its protein product is CASSTWGETQYF.

This clonotype was recorded a few times. V gene TRBV6-2 or TRBV6-3 combines with J gene TRBJ2-1, with 7 bases identical to TRBD2. Losses at the gene ends were 6 bases for V and 5 bases for J; bases not matched to a gene: 10. There are 15 residues in the CDR3. Germline V gives CDR1 MNHEY, CDR2 SVGEGT. CDR3 in DNA: TGTGCCAGCAGCCAAACTAGCGAAATAAACAATGAGCAGTTCTTC. This encodes CASSQTSEINNEQFF.

The J gene is TRBJ2-7, the V gene TRBV20-1; a weak D match, TRBD2 (6 bases). Trimming stripped 6 bases from V and 0 bases from J, with 18 bases between. Germline V gene data show CDR1 as DFQATT and CDR2 as SNEGSKA (reference sequence). The CDR3 runs to 15 residues. CDR3 loop: CSALRGGATSYEQYF. The CDR3 nucleotides read TGCAGTGCCCTCCGGGGCGGGGCGACCTCCTACGAGCAGTACTTC.

Points on this clonotype: It is likely a read error, because the conserved phenylalanine at the end of the CDR3 is missing. The gene calls are TRBV5-1 and TRBJ2-1, with D possibly TRBD1 on 5 matching bases. V gave up 5 bases and J gave up 4 bases, with 10 bases separating them. The CDR3 contains 13 residues. The germline V gene encodes CDR1 SGHRS and CDR2 YFSETQ. The CDR3 DNA sequence: TGCGCCAGCAGTACAGACAGTTACAATGAGCAGTTCTTA. Translating gives CASSTDSYNEQFL.

This clonotype was seen a few times. This chain links TRBV20-1 with TRBJ2-1; D is undetermined. Germline V gene sequence: CDR1 DFQATT, CDR2 SNEGSKA (reference sequence). The CDR3 is 14 residues long. Trimming left V 5 bases short and J 6 bases short, with 17 bases between. For the CDR3, the DNA is TGCAGTGCTTCGGAGTTTTCCGGGCTCAATGAGCAGTTCTTC. It is translated as CSASEFSGLNEQFF.

CDR3 DNA: TGTGCCAGCAGTGAAGGGACAGTTAATGAAAAACTGTTTTTT. This codes for CASSEGTVNEKLFF. V and J are TRBV6-1 and TRBJ1-4; maybe TRBD1 (6 bases). V shed 1 base and J shed 4 bases, with 7 bases lying between them. The CDR3 is 14 residues long. Germline V CDR1 and CDR2: MNHNS, SASEGT.

This chain connects TRBV20-1 to TRBJ2-7; D is unresolved. The CDR3 contains 13 residues. Trimming stripped 4 bases from V and 1 base from J, with 11 bases between. The germline V gene encodes CDR1 DFQATT and CDR2 SNEGSKA (reference sequence). CDR3 DNA sequence: TGCAGTGCTACCGACGACGTTTCCTACGAGCAGTACTTC. Amino acid sequence: CSATDDVSYEQYF.

The V gene is TRBV3-1, the J gene TRBJ1-2; D gene uncertain. Trimming removed 1 base from V and 1 base from J, with 4 bases in between. CDR3 length equals 13 residues. CDR1 and CDR2 from the germline V gene are LGHDT and YNNKEL (reference sequence). CDR3 sequence reads: CASSQVNNYGYTF. CDR3 coding DNA: TGTGCCAGCAGCCAAGTAAATAACTATGGCTACACCTTC.

This rearrangement joins TRBV7-2 to TRBJ2-5; D is possibly TRBD2 (6 bases). Near its end, the DNA agrees better with TRBJ2-7, so the J call may be wrong. CDR3 size: 14 residues. Per the germline V gene, CDR1 is SGHTA and CDR2 is FQGNSA. The CDR3 is CASSFYLARYEQYF. The CDR3 DNA is TGTGCCAGCAGCTTCTACCTAGCGAGATACGAGCAGTACTTC.

This clonotype occurred a few times. The chain has TRBV25-1 and TRBJ1-6, with D perhaps matching TRBD1 (6 bases). Deletions cut 1 base from V and 7 bases from J, with 11 bases between. The germline V gene has CDR1 MGHDK and CDR2 SYGVNS. CDR3 length equals 15 residues. For the CDR3, the DNA is TGTGCCAGCAGTGAATTCGGGCAGGGGAATTCACCCCTCCACTTT. Translation: CASSEFGQGNSPLHF.

The chain has TRBV5-1 and TRBJ2-5; D may correspond to TRBD1 or TRBD2 (5 bases each). The V gene's germline CDR1 is SGHRS and CDR2 YFSETQ. V was cut by 4 bases and J by 5 bases, with 15 bases left in between. This CDR3 region has 14 residues. The CDR3 reads CASSVGSGRETQYF. The DNA for the CDR3 is TGCGCCAGCAGCGTGGGGTCGGGACGGGAGACCCAGTACTTC.

This clonotype appeared a single time. V gene TRBV28 combines with J gene TRBJ2-7, with D possibly TRBD2 on 5 matching bases. The V gene's germline CDR1 is MDHEN and CDR2 SYDVKM. Deletions cut 3 bases from V and 3 bases from J, with 15 bases between. This CDR3 has 15 residues. This chain's CDR3 is CASSLGSGAYYEQYF. In DNA, the CDR3 is TGTGCCAGCAGTTTGGGCAGCGGCGCATACTACGAGCAGTACTTC.

The chain uses TRBV5-1 and TRBJ1-1; 9 positions match TRBD1. CDR1 and CDR2 from the germline V gene are SGHRS and YFSETQ. Losses at the gene ends were 4 bases for V and 3 bases for J; bases not matched to a gene: 7. There are 15 residues in the CDR3. The DNA for the CDR3 is TGCGCCAGCAGCATACAGGGGGCTAAGGACACTGAAGCTTTCTTT. Translating gives CASSIQGAKDTEAFF.

This chain links TRBV9 with TRBJ2-1, with 10 bases identical to TRBD2. The CDR3 contains 18 residues. Germline V gene sequence: CDR1 SGDLS, CDR2 YYNGEE. Trimming cost V 1 base and J 0 bases; bases outside gene matches: 7. The CDR3 nucleotides read TGTGCCAGCAGCGTATCCCCTAGCGGGAGTAGCTCCTACAATGAGCAGTTCTTC. Protein sequence: CASSVSPSGSSSYNEQFF.

The genes are TRBV6-5 and TRBJ1-6; TRBD1 is a possible D gene (5 bases). Germline values: CDR1 MNHEY, CDR2 SVGAGI. CDR3 length: 17 amino acids. The V end was cut by 0 bases, the J end by 7 bases, with 16 bases between. The CDR3 here is CASSYSMAGNWNSPLHF. CDR3 bases: TGTGCCAGCAGTTACTCGATGGCAGGGAATTGGAATTCACCCCTCCACTTT.

The V call is TRBV4-1, the J call TRBJ2-4; possibly TRBD1 for D (6 bases). Judging by the DNA end, TRBJ2-5 fits better; the J call may be wrong. CDR3 length equals 13 residues. Germline CDR1 reads MGHRA; CDR2 reads YSYEKL. Written as DNA, the CDR3 is TGCGCCAGCAAAGGACAGTCACAAGAGACCCAGTACTTC. Encoded protein: CASKGQSQETQYF.

The rearrangement uses TRBV28 and TRBJ2-3; the match to TRBD2 covers 10 bases. The CDR3 consists of 14 residues. CDR1 is MDHEN, CDR2 SYDVKM, per germline. Trimming took 3 bases from V and 7 from J; bases not matched to a gene: 4. Here the CDR3 DNA reads TGTGCCAGCAGTTTGCTAGCGGGAGTGAATACGCAGTATTTT. This gives the protein CASSLLAGVNTQYF. Supplemented by reference TRBV28 and TRBJ2-3, the full variable domain reads DVKVTQSSRYLVKRTGEKVFLECVQDMDHENMFWYRQDPGLGLRLIYFSYDVKMKEKGDIPEGYSVSREKKERFSLILESASTNQTSMYLCASSLLAGVNTQYFGPGTRLTVL.

The rearrangement uses TRBV20-1 and TRBJ2-3, with a weak D call TRBD1 (5 bases). CDR3 length equals 13 residues. V lost 3 bases to trimming and J lost 0 bases, with 7 bases between them. Germline CDR1 DFQATT, CDR2 SNEGSKA (reference sequence). The CDR3 reads CSASRASTDTQYF. In DNA form, the CDR3 reads TGCAGTGCTAGCAGGGCCAGCACAGATACGCAGTATTTT.

The chain carries TRBV13 and TRBJ1-2, with a weak D call TRBD1 (5 bases). Looked up from germline, CDR1 is PRHDT and CDR2 is FYEKMQ (reference sequence). V lost 8 bases and J lost 8, with 18 bases in between. The CDR3 covers 13 residues. CDR3: CASLGVGTKGYTF. CDR3 coding DNA: TGTGCCAGCCTAGGGGTGGGGACGAAAGGCTACACCTTC.

J is TRBJ2-1 and V is TRBV5-1; the D call may be TRBD1 or TRBD2 (6 bases each). CDR1 is SGHRS and CDR2 is YFSETQ in the germline V gene. The CDR3 is 15 residues long. V was pared by 3 bases and J by 5 bases, with 15 bases between. The CDR3 loop is CASSSSTGADNEQFF. In DNA form, the CDR3 reads TGCGCCAGCAGCTCCAGCACGGGGGCCGACAATGAGCAGTTCTTC.

In this sample, this clonotype turned up a few times. The chain carries TRBV29-1 and TRBJ2-1, with TRBD1 identical over 7 bases. Per the germline V gene, CDR1 is SQVTM and CDR2 is ANQGSEA. This CDR3 contains 14 residues. J was trimmed by 1 base and V by 1 base; bases with no gene match: 1. CDR3 loop: CSVEGDRSYNEQFF. The CDR3 DNA is TGCAGCGTTGAAGGGGACAGATCCTACAATGAGCAGTTCTTC.

This chain joins TRBV6-2 or TRBV6-3 and TRBJ1-2; 7 bases match TRBD1. V shed 2 bases and J 6 bases; nucleotides not matched to a gene: 9. The CDR3 totals 15 residues. The germline V gene has CDR1 MNHEY and CDR2 SVGEGT. CDR3 region: CASSYLAGGADGYTF. In DNA, the CDR3 is TGTGCCAGCAGTTACCTCGCAGGGGGAGCGGATGGCTACACCTTC.

This chain joins TRBV20-1 and TRBJ2-1; 8 bases line up with TRBD1. Trimming took 6 bases from V and 7 from J; bases not matched to a gene: 11. The CDR3 length is 14 residues. Germline CDR1 and CDR2: DFQATT and SNEGSKA (reference sequence). The CDR3 coding sequence is TGCAGTGCGGCCCCAGGGGGCCAGGGGAATGAGCAGTTCTTC. The encoded protein is CSAAPGGQGNEQFF.

This clonotype was seen a handful of times. The V call is TRBV29-1, the J call TRBJ2-1; 7 nucleotides agree with TRBD2. The CDR3 extends over 13 amino acids. The ends lost 4 bases at V and 9 bases at J; junction bases unmatched: 9. Germline V CDR1 and CDR2: SQVTM, ANQGSEA. The CDR3 region has the DNA TGCAGCGTTGGTCTAGTGGGGAGGGGTGAGCAGTTCTTC. As protein: CSVGLVGRGEQFF.

This chain links TRBV12-3 or TRBV12-4 with TRBJ2-3; weak D call: TRBD2 (5 bases). V lost 5 bases, J lost 4 bases, and 13 bases lay in between. The CDR3 contains 14 residues. CDR3 protein: CASSGRGRADTQYF. CDR3 in DNA: TGTGCCAGCAGTGGCAGAGGGAGAGCAGATACGCAGTATTTT.

This clonotype was seen repeatedly, ten times or more. The chain has TRBV4-1 and TRBJ2-7, with no clear D. V was shortened by 4 bases and J by 2 bases, with 18 bases between the two germline ends. Germline V gene data show CDR1 as MGHRA and CDR2 as YSYEKL. The length of the CDR3 is 16 residues. CDR3 in DNA: TGCGCCAGCAGCCCGATCCCCGTTACAATGGCCTACGAGCAGTACTTC. Amino acids: CASSPIPVTMAYEQYF.

This clonotype was picked up a small number of times. This chain links TRBV6-2 or TRBV6-3 with TRBJ1-2, with TRBD1 matching 8 bases. Germline values: CDR1 MNHEY, CDR2 SVGEGT. CDR3 size: 12 residues. The CDR3 nucleotides are TGTGCAACCGGACAGGGCGGCTATGGCTACACCTTC. It is translated as CATGQGGYGYTF.

This clonotype was seen a few times. The V gene is TRBV4-2, the J gene TRBJ2-5, with D perhaps matching TRBD1 (6 bases). The DNA end is a closer match to TRBJ2-7, so the J assignment may be wrong. The CDR3 has 19 residues. The V gene's germline CDR1 is LGHNA and CDR2 YNFKEQ. The CDR3 protein is CASSQEDGTLQYSVGEQYF. The CDR3 bases are TGTGCCAGCAGCCAAGAGGATGGGACACTTCAATACTCGGTAGGCGAGCAGTACTTC.

This clonotype was seen only once. The genes are TRBV7-2 and TRBJ2-3; D is ambiguous. The CDR3 sequence is 14 residues long. Looked up from germline, CDR1 is SGHTA and CDR2 is FQGNSA. Trimming shortened V by 2 bases and J by 6 bases, and 12 bases separated the two germline ends. The CDR3 spells CASSLSFWGDTQYF. Here the CDR3 DNA reads TGTGCCAGCAGCTTAAGCTTTTGGGGTGATACGCAGTATTTT. Looking up the rest from reference TRBV7-2 and TRBJ2-3 gives the full variable domain: GAGVSQSPSNKVTEKGKDVELRCDPISGHTALYWYRQSLGQGLEFLIYFQGNSAPDKSGLPSDRFSAERTGGSVSTLTIQRTQQEDSAVYLCASSLSFWGDTQYFGPGTRLTVL.

This clonotype was picked up one time. This chain links TRBV4-1 with TRBJ1-2, with D perhaps TRBD1 (6 bases). Trimming cost V 2 bases and J 3 bases, with 13 bases left between them. Germline lookup yields CDR1 MGHRA and CDR2 YSYEKL. CDR3 size: 15 residues. CDR3 loop: CASSQLQGGDYGYTF. The CDR3 region has the DNA TGCGCCAGCAGCCAACTACAGGGAGGGGACTATGGCTACACCTTC.

The chain joins TRBV7-9 to TRBJ1-2; 8 nucleotides align to TRBD1. The ends lost 4 bases at V and 4 bases at J; junction bases unmatched: 5. CDR3 length: 14 residues. CDR1 SEHNR and CDR2 FQNEAQ come from the germline V gene (reference sequence). The CDR3 DNA reads TGTGCCAGCAGCTGGACAGGGATCGCCTATGGCTACACCTTC. This gives the protein CASSWTGIAYGYTF.